What follows are 2 T cell receptor beta chains derived from one specimen sequenced in a study of shared clonotypes between healthy human individuals. Profiled with immunoSEQ multiplex PCR; TCRdb holds only in-frame clones, not every one. The table has 600,000 to 750,000 clones, 72% seen once. Sequencing used memory CD4+ T cells sorted from blood. Subset defined: CD45RA-negative fraction. The source of these receptors is a woman aged 25 to 39 in good health.

The CDR3 loop reads CASSPRTRRGYSGANVLTF. For the CDR3, the DNA is TGTGCCAGTAGTCCTAGGACGCGGAGGGGTTACTCTGGGGCCAACGTCCTGACTTTC. V usage is TRBV19 and J usage is TRBJ2-6, with TRBD2 as a possible D gene (6 bases). The CDR3 runs 19 residues. V gave up 5 bases and J gave up 0 bases, with 20 bases separating them. Germline CDR1 LNHDA, CDR2 SQIVND (reference sequence). Drawing the rest from reference TRBV19 and TRBJ2-6, the complete variable domain is DGGITQSPKYLFRKEGQNVTLSCEQNLNHDAMYWYRQDPGQGLRLIYYSQIVNDFQKGDIAEGYSVSREKKESFPLTVTSAQKNPTAFYLCASSPRTRRGYSGANVLTFGAGSRLTVL.

This clone was found once. A read error likely explains this, since a far larger clone differs by one base. V usage is TRBV4-1 and J usage is TRBJ1-5; tentative D call: TRBD1 (5 bases). The CDR3 covers 15 residues. In germline, CDR1 is MGHRA, CDR2 YSYEKL. Trimming shortened V by 4 bases and J by 0 bases, and 10 bases separated the two germline ends. CDR3 in DNA: TGCGCCAGCAGCCGCGGGGCAGTTAGCAATCAGCCCCAGCATTTT. It is translated as CASSRGAVSNQPQHF.